The 10 T cell receptor beta chains listed next were all sequenced from one sample in a study of blood T cells in healthy people across ages. PCR was performed a second time for about 6 to 12 cycles using a sample-barcoded 5' primer and a J-beta primer mix. TCRdb called the 5' RACE reads again in MiXCR, with one record for every CDR3 protein. The data contain 1.5 million to 2 million distinct CDR3 sequences, roughly 28% of them seen just once; the ten biggest clones take up 7% to 9%. Sequenced sample: blood. Receptors originate from a woman aged 25 to 45 in good health.

V is TRBV20-1 and J is TRBJ2-7; possibly TRBD2 for D (7 bases). Trimming pared 4 bases from V and 2 bases from J, leaving 18 bases between. The CDR3 runs 15 residues. Looked up from germline, CDR1 is DFQATT and CDR2 is SNEGSKA (reference sequence). The CDR3 spells CSAIGGGGATYEQYF. The CDR3 nucleotides are TGCAGTGCTATTGGGGGCGGGGGAGCGACCTACGAGCAGTACTTC.

This clonotype has a count of ten or more. The chain recombines TRBV12-3 or TRBV12-4 with TRBJ2-7; no firm D call. This CDR3 contains 13 residues. Trimming stripped 7 bases from V and 0 bases from J, with 10 bases between. CDR3 DNA sequence: TGTGCCAGCATAGGCCCTTTCTCCTACGAGCAGTACTTC. It is translated as CASIGPFSYEQYF.

CDR3 sequence reads: CASTGGTVSSYEQYF. As DNA, the CDR3 is TGTGCCAGCACCGGAGGGACTGTTAGCTCCTACGAGCAGTACTTC. The V call is TRBV28, the J call TRBJ2-7, with D possibly being TRBD2 (6 bases). V was shortened by 7 bases and J by 0 bases, with 16 bases between the two germline ends. This CDR3 spans 15 amino acids. Germline V gene sequence: CDR1 MDHEN, CDR2 SYDVKM.

This clonotype has a handful of counts. This chain uses TRBV5-6 with TRBJ1-1; 10 nucleotides agree with TRBD1. Per germline, CDR1 SGHDT and CDR2 YYEEEE. Germline trimming cut 2 bases from V and 1 base from J; bases unmatched to any gene: 5. This CDR3 contains 16 residues. The CDR3 loop is CASSFGTGEKNTEAFF. The CDR3 DNA follows: TGTGCCAGCAGCTTCGGGACAGGGGAGAAGAACACTGAAGCTTTCTTT.

The chain recombines TRBV3-1 with TRBJ2-1; TRBD2 is a possible D gene (6 bases). Per germline, CDR1 LGHDT and CDR2 YNNKEL (reference sequence). Deletions cut 8 bases from V and 0 bases from J, with 14 bases between. The CDR3 sequence is 15 residues long. CDR3 bases: TGTGCCAGCGGTAGCGGTGCGAGCTCCTACAATGAGCAGTTCTTC. It encodes CASGSGASSYNEQFF.

This clonotype was observed a few times. V gene TRBV4-1 combines with J gene TRBJ1-2; D not certain. The germline V gene has CDR1 MGHRA and CDR2 YSYEKL. V lost 0 bases to trimming and J lost 1 base, with 6 bases between them. There are 14 residues in the CDR3. The CDR3 protein is CASSQDPVNYGYTF. The CDR3 region has the DNA TGCGCCAGCAGCCAAGATCCGGTTAACTATGGCTACACCTTC.

This clonotype was observed at least ten times. The chain links TRBV29-1 to TRBJ1-1; D unresolved. The V and J ends lost 3 bases and 4 bases respectively, with 6 bases between them. Germline V gene sequence: CDR1 SQVTM, CDR2 ANQGSEA. CDR3 length: 11 amino acids. The CDR3 DNA reads as TGCAGCGTTGATGGCGGCACTGAAGCTTTCTTT. Its translation: CSVDGGTEAFF.

This rearrangement joins TRBV7-7 to TRBJ2-3; 11 positions match TRBD2. The V segment lost 8 bases and the J segment 4 bases; nucleotides outside the gene matches: 5. This CDR3 comprises 14 residues. Germline V CDR1 and CDR2: SSHAT, FNYEAQ (reference sequence). The CDR3 is CASASGRTADTQYF. The DNA for the CDR3 is TGTGCCAGCGCTAGCGGGAGGACGGCAGATACGCAGTATTTT.

This clonotype occurred many times. The chain uses TRBV7-6 and TRBJ2-6, with TRBD2 identical over 9 bases. Germline V gene lookup returns CDR1 SGHVS and CDR2 FNYEAQ. The V gene end was trimmed by 1 base and the J gene end by 3 bases; junction bases not matched to a gene: 4. The CDR3 runs 17 residues. DNA for the CDR3: TGTGCCAGCAGCTTAGTAGCGGGAGTAGGTGGGGCCAACGTCCTGACTTTC. Its translation is CASSLVAGVGGANVLTF.

This clonotype was found a few times. V usage is TRBV12-3 or TRBV12-4 and J usage is TRBJ1-1; D remains unclear. Trimming shortened V by 5 bases and J by 8 bases, and 15 bases separated the two germline ends. This CDR3 spans 13 amino acids. The CDR3 DNA is TGTGCCAGCAGTCGCTCTAACCCCCGAGAAGCTTTCTTT. Its translation is CASSRSNPREAFF.